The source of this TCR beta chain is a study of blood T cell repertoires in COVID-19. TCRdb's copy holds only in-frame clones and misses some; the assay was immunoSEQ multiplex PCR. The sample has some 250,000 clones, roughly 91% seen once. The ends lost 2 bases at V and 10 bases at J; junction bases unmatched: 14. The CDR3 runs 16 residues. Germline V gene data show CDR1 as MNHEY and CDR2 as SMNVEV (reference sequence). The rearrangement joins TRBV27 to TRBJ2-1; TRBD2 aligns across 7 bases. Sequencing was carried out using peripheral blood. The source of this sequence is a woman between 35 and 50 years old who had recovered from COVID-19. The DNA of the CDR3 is TGTGCCAGCAGTTTACGTACCACCCGGGAGGCGGGGGAGCAGTTCTTC. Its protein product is CASSLRTTREAGEQFF.